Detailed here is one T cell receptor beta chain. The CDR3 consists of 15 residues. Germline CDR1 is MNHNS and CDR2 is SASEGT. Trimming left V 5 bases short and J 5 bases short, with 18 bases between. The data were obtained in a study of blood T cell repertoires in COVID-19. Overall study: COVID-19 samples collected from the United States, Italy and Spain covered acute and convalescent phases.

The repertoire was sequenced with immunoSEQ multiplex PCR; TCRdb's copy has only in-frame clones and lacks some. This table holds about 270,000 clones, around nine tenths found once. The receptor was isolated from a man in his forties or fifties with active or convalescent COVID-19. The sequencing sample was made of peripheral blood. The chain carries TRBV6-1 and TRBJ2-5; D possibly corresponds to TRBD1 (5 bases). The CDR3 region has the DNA TGTGCCAGCAGTACCCCAGGGAAGGGTCAGGAGACCCAGTACTTC. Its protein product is CASSTPGKGQETQYF.